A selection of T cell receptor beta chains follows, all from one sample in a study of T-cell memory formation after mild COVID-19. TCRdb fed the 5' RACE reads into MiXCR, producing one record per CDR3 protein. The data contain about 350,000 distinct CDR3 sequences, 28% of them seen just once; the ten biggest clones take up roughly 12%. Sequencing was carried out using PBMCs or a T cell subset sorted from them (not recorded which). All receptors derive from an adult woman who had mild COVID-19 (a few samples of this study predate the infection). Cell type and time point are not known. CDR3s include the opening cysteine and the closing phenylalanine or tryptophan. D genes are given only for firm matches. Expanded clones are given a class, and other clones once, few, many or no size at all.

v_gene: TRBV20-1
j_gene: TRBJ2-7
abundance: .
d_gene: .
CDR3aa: CSARGTLSYEQYF
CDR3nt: TGCAGTGCTAGAGGGACATTGTCCTACGAGCAGTACTTC

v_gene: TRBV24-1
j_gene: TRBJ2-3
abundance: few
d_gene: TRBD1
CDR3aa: CATSEQGQTDTQYF
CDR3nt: TGTGCCACCAGTGAGCAGGGACAGACAGATACGCAGTATTTT

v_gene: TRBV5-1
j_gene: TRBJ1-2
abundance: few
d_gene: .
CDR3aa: CASRRDPGDHGYTF
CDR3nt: TGCGCCAGCAGGCGGGATCCTGGGGATCATGGCTACACCTTC

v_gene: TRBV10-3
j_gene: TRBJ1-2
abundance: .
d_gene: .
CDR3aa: CAISESGGNYGYTF
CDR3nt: TGTGCCATCAGTGAGTCCGGCGGCAACTATGGCTACACCTTC

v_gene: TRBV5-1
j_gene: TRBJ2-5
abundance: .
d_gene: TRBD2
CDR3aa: CASSPRAGAQETQYF
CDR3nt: TGCGCCAGCAGCCCCCGAGCGGGAGCGCAAGAGACCCAGTACTTC

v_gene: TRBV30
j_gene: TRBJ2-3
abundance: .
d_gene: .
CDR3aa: CAWAEASTDTQYF
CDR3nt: TGTGCCTGGGCTGAAGCTAGCACAGATACGCAGTATTTT

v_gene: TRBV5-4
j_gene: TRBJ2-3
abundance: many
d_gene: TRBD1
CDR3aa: CASSSWTGGARDTQYF
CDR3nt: TGTGCCAGCAGCTCCTGGACAGGGGGAGCGAGAGATACGCAGTATTTT

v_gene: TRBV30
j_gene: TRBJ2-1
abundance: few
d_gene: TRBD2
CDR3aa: CAWSPGTSAEQFF
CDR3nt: TGTGCCTGGTCCCCCGGGACTAGCGCTGAGCAGTTCTTC

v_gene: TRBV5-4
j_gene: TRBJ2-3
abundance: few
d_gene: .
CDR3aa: CASSLGTSRPSTDTQYF
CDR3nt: TGTGCCAGCAGCTTGGGAACTAGTCGACCTAGCACAGATACGCAGTATTTT

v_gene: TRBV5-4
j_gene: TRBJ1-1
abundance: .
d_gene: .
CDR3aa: CASSWGGRGMNTEAFF
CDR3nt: TGTGCCAGCAGCTGGGGGGGCCGGGGCATGAACACTGAAGCTTTCTTT

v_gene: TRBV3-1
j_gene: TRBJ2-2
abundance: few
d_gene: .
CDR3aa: CASSPTSNGELFF
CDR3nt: TGTGCCAGCAGCCCTACTAGCAACGGGGAGCTGTTTTTT

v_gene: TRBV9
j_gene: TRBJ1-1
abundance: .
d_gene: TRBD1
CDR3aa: CASSAGRDSHSNTEAFF
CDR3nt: TGTGCCAGCAGCGCGGGAAGGGACAGCCATTCGAACACTGAAGCTTTCTTT

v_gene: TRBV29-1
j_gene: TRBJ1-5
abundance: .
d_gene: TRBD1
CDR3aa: CSVVGQGGNQPQHF
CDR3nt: TGCAGCGTTGTGGGACAGGGGGGCAATCAGCCCCAGCATTTT

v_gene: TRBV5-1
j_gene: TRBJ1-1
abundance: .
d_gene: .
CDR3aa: CASSFEGSGTEAFF
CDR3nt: TGCGCCAGCAGCTTTGAGGGGAGTGGCACTGAAGCTTTCTTT

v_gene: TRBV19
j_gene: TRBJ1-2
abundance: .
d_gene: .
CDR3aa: CASSHTTSGPFGYGYTF
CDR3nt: TGTGCCAGTAGTCATACTACTTCGGGGCCTTTCGGCTATGGCTACACCTTC

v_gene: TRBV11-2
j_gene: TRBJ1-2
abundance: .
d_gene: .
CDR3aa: CASSPQPQGNYGYTF
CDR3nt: TGTGCCAGCAGCCCTCAACCCCAGGGGAACTATGGCTACACCTTC

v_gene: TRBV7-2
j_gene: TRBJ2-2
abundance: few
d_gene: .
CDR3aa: CASMLGAQGNTGELFF
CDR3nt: TGTGCCAGCATGTTGGGGGCACAGGGGAACACCGGGGAGCTGTTTTTT

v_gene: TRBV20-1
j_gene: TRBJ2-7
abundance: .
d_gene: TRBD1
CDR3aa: CSAGRQGMHEQYF
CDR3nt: TGCAGTGCTGGCCGACAGGGGATGCACGAGCAGTACTTC

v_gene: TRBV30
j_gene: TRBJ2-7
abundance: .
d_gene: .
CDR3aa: CARRQNYEQYF
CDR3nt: TGTGCCCGCCGACAGAATTACGAGCAGTACTTC

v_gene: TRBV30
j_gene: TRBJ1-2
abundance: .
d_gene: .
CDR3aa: CAWGGYTF
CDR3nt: TGTGCCTGGGGCGGCTACACCTTC

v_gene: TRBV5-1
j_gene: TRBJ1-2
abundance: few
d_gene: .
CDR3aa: CASSPTLNRGYTF
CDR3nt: TGCGCCAGCAGCCCAACGCTAAACAGGGGCTACACCTTC

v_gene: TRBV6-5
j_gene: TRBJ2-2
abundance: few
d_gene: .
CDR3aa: CASSYSDLGTYTGELFF
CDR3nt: TGTGCCAGCAGTTACTCTGACCTCGGGACCTACACCGGGGAGCTGTTTTTT

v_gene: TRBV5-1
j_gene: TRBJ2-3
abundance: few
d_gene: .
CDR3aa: CASSLSQAGVSTDTQYF
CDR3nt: TGCGCCAGCAGCTTGAGTCAAGCGGGCGTTAGCACAGATACGCAGTATTTT

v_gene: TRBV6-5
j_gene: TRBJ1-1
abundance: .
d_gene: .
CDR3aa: CASSHGGTTEAFF
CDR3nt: TGTGCCAGCAGTCACGGGGGTACCACTGAAGCTTTCTTT

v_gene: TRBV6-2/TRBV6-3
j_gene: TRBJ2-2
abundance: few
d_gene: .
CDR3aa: CASSYPENTGELFF
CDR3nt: TGTGCCAGCAGTTACCCCGAGAACACCGGGGAGCTGTTTTTT

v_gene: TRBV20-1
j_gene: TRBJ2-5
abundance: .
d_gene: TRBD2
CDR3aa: CSATPLAGVVETQYF
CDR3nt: TGCAGTGCTACCCCTCTGGCGGGAGTTGTTGAGACCCAGTACTTC

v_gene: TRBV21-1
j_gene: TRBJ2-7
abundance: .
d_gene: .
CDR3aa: CASSGPTEYEQYF
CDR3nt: TGTGCCAGCAGCGGCCCGACAGAGTACGAGCAGTACTTC